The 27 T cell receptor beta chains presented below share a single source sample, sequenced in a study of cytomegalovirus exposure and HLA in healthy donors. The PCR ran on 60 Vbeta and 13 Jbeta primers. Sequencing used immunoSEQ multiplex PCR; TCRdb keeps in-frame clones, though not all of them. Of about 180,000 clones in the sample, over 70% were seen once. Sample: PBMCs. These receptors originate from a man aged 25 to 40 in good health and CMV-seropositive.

The CDR3 reads CASSDSQGSDGYTF. The DNA for the CDR3 is TGTGCCAGCAGTGACTCACAGGGAAGCGATGGCTACACCTTC. The chain recombines TRBV6-4 with TRBJ1-2, with a weak D call TRBD1 (6 bases). The CDR3 consists of 14 residues. CDR1 and CDR2 from the germline V gene are MRHNA and SNTAGT. Trimming removed 0 bases at V and 6 bases at J, with 11 bases between.

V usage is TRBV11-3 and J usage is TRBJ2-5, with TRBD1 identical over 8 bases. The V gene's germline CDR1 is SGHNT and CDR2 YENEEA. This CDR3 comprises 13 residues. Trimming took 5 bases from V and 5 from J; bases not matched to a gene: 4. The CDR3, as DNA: TGTGCCAGCAGCGACAGGGGTAGGGAGACCCAGTACTTC. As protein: CASSDRGRETQYF.

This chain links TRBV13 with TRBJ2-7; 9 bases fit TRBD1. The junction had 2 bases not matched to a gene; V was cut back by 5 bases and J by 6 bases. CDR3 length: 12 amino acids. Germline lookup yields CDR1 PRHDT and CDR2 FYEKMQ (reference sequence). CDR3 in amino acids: CASSQTGGEQYF. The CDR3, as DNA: TGTGCCAGCAGCCAGACAGGGGGCGAGCAGTACTTC.

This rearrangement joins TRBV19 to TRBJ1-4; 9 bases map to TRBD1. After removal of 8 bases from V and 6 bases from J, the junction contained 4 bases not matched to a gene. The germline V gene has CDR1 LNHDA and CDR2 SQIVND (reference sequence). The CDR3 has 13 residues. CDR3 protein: CASSWDRDEKLFF. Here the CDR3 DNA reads TGTGCCAGTTCGTGGGACAGGGATGAAAAACTGTTTTTT. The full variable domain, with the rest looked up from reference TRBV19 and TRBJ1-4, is DGGITQSPKYLFRKEGQNVTLSCEQNLNHDAMYWYRQDPGQGLRLIYYSQIVNDFQKGDIAEGYSVSREKKESFPLTVTSAQKNPTAFYLCASSWDRDEKLFFGSGTQLSVL.

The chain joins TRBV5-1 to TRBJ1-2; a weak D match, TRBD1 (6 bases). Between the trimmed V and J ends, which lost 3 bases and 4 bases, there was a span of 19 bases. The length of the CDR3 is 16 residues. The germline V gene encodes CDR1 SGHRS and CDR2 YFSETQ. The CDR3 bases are TGCGCCAGCAGCTCCTCCGGGACAAATTCCTTCTATGGCTACACCTTC. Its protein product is CASSSSGTNSFYGYTF.

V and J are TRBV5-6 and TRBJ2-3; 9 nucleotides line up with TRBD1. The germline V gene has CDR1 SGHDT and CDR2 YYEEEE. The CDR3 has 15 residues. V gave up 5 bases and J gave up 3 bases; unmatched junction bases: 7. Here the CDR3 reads CASSPGTGFTDTQYF. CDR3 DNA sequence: TGTGCCAGCAGTCCCGGGACAGGGTTTACAGATACGCAGTATTTT.

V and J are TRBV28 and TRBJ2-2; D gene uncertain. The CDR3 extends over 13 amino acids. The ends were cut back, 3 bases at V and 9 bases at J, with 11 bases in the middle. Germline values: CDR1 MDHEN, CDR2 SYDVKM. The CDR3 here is CASSFANFWELFF. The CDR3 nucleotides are TGTGCCAGCAGTTTCGCTAACTTCTGGGAGCTGTTTTTT.

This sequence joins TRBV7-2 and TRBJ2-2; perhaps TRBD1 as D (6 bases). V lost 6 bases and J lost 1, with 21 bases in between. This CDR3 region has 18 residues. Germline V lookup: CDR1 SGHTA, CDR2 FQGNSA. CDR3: CASSFFPRGRVNTGELFF. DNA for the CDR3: TGTGCCAGCAGTTTTTTCCCCAGGGGCCGCGTGAACACCGGGGAGCTGTTTTTT.

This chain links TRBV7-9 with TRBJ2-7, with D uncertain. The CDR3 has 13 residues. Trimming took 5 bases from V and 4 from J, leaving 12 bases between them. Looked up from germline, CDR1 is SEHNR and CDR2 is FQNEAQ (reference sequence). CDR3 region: CASSQRTGYEQYF. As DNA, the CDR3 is TGTGCCAGCAGCCAGCGCACTGGGTACGAGCAGTACTTC.

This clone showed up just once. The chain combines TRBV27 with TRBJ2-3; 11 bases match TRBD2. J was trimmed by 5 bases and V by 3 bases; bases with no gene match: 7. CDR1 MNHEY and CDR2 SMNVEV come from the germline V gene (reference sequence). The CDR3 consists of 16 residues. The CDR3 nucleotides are TGTGCCAGCAGTTTTTGGTCTAGCGGGAGGAAAGATACGCAGTATTTT. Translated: CASSFWSSGRKDTQYF.

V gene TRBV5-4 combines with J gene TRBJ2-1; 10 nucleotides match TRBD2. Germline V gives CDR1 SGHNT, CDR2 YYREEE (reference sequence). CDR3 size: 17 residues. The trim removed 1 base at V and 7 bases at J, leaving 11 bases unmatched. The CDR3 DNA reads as TGTGCCAGCAGCTTGAGAGTAGCGGGGGGCCTACGGAATGAGCAGTTCTTC. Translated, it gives CASSLRVAGGLRNEQFF.

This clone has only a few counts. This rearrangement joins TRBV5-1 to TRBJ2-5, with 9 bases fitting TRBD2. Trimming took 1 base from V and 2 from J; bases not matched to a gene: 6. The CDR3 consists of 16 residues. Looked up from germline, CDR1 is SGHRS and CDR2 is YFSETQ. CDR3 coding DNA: TGCGCCAGCAGCTTGAATACAGCGGGGGGTCAAGAGACCCAGTACTTC. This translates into CASSLNTAGGQETQYF.

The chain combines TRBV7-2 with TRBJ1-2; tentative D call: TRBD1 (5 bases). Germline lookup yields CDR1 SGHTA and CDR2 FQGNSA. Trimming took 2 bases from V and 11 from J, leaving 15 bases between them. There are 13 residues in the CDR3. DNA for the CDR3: TGTGCCAGCAGCTTAAGCTGGGGGGGGACGTACACCTTC. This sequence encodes CASSLSWGGTYTF.

The CDR3 sequence: CASSSPGAASGEETQYF. CDR3 sequence (DNA): TGTGCCAGCAGCTCCCCGGGCGCGGCTAGCGGGGAAGAGACCCAGTACTTC. V and J are TRBV7-9 and TRBJ2-5; 9 positions agree with TRBD2. CDR3 length equals 17 residues. Per germline, CDR1 SEHNR and CDR2 FQNEAQ (reference sequence). Germline trimming cut 4 bases from V and 3 bases from J; bases unmatched to any gene: 12.

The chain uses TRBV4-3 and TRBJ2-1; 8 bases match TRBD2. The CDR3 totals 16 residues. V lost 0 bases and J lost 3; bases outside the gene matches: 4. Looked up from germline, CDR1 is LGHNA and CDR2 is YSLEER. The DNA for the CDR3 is TGCGCCAGCAGCCAAGATGGTAGCGGGGACTACAATGAGCAGTTCTTC. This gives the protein CASSQDGSGDYNEQFF.

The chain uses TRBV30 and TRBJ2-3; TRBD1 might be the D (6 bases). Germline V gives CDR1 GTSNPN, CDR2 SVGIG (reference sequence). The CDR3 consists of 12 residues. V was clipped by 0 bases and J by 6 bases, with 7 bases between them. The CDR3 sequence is CAWSVQGDTQYF. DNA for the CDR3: TGTGCCTGGAGTGTTCAGGGGGATACGCAGTATTTT.

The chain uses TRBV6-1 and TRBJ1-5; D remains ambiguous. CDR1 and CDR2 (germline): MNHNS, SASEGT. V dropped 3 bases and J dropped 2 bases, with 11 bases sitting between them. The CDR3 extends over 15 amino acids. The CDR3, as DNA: TGTGCCAGCAGTGAGGGTCCGGAGGGCAATCAGCCCCAGCATTTT. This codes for CASSEGPEGNQPQHF.

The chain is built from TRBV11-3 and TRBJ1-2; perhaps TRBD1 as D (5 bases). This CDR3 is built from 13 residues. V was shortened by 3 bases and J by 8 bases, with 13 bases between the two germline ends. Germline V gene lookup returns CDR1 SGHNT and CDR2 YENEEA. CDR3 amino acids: CASSFHGQGGYTF. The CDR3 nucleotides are TGTGCCAGCAGCTTCCATGGACAAGGGGGCTACACCTTC.

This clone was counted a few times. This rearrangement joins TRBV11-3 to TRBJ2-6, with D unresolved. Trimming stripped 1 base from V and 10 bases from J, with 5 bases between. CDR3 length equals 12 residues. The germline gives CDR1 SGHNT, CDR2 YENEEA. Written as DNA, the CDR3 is TGTGCCAGCAGCTTAGGAGGTAACGTCCTGACTTTC. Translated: CASSLGGNVLTF.

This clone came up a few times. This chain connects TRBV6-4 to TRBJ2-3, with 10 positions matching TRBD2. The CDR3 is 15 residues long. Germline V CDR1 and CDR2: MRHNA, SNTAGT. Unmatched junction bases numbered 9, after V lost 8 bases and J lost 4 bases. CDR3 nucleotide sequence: TGTGCCAGCTCTAGGAGCGGGGGGGCCGCAGATACGCAGTATTTT. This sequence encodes CASSRSGGAADTQYF.

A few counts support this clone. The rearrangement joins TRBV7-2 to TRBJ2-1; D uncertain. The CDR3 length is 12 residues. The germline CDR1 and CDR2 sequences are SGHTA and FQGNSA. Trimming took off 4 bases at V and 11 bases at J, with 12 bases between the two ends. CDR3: CASSSLVWQQFF. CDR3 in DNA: TGTGCCAGCAGCTCCCTCGTGTGGCAGCAGTTCTTC.

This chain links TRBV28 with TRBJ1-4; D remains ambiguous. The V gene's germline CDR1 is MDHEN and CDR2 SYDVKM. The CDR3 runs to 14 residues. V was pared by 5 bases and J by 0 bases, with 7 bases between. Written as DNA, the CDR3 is TGTGCCAGCAGTCGGGGAGCAACTAATGAAAAACTGTTTTTT. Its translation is CASSRGATNEKLFF.

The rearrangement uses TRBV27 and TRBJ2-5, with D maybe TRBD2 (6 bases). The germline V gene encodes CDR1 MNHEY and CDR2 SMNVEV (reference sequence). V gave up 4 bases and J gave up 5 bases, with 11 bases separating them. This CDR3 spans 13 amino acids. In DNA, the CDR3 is TGTGCCAGCAGTTCCCCGGGGGAGGAGACCCAGTACTTC. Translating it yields CASSSPGEETQYF.

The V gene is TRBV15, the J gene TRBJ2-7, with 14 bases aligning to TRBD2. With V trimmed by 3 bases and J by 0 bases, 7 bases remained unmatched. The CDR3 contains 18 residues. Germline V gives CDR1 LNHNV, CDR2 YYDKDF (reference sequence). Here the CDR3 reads CATSRTSGGASSSYEQYF. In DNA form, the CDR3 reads TGTGCCACCAGCAGGACTAGCGGGGGGGCGTCAAGCTCCTACGAGCAGTACTTC.

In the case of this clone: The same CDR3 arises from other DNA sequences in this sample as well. This CDR3 is CASSYDRVNTEAFF. CDR3 bases: TGTGCCAGCAGTTACGATCGGGTGAACACTGAAGCTTTCTTT. The V call is TRBV6-5, the J call TRBJ1-1; D is ambiguous. V was pared by 2 bases and J by 0 bases, with 7 bases between. The germline CDR1 and CDR2 sequences are MNHEY and SVGAGI. The CDR3 is made up of 14 amino acids.

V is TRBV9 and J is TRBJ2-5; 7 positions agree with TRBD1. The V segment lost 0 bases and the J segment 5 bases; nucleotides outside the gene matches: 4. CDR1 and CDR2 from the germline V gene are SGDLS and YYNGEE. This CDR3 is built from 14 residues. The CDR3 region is CASSVGQGRETQYF. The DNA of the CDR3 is TGTGCCAGCAGCGTAGGACAGGGAAGGGAGACCCAGTACTTC.

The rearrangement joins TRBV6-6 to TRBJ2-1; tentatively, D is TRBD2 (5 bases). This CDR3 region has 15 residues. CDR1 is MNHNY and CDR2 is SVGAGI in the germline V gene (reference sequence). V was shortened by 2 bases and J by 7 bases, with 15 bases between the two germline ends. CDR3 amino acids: CASSYPAGLFNEQFF. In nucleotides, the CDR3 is TGTGCCAGCAGTTACCCCGCAGGACTGTTTAATGAGCAGTTCTTC.